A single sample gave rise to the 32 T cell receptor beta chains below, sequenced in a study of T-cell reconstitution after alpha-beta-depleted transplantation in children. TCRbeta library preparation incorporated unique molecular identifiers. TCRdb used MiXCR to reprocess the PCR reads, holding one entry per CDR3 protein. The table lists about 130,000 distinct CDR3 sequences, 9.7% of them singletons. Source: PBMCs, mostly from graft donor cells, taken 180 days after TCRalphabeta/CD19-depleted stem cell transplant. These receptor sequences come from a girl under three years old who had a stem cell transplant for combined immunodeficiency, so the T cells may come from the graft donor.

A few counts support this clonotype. CDR3 amino acids: CASSLAQLAGTDTQYF. The CDR3, as DNA: TGTGCCAGCAGCTTAGCGCAGCTAGCGGGAACAGATACGCAGTATTTT. The genes are TRBV7-2 and TRBJ2-3; 9 nucleotides agree with TRBD2. Germline assignment: CDR1 SGHTA and CDR2 FQGNSA. The length of the CDR3 is 16 residues. V was clipped by 0 bases and J by 3 bases; unmatched bases: 4.

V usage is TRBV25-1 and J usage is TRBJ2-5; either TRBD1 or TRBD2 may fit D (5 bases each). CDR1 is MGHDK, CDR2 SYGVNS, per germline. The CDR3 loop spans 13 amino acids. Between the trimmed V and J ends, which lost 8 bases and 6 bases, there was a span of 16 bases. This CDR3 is CASRDLERKTQYF. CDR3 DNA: TGTGCCAGCCGGGACCTAGAGAGAAAGACCCAGTACTTC.

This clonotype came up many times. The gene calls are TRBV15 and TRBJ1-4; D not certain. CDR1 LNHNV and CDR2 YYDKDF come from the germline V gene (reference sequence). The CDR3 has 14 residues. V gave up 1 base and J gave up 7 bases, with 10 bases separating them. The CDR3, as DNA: TGTGCCACCAGCAGAGCTGGGTCCCTTGAAAAACTGTTTTTT. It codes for CATSRAGSLEKLFF.

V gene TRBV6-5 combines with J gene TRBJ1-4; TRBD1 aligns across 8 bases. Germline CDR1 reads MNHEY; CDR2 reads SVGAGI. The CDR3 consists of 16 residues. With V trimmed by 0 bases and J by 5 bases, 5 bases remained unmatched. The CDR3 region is CASSYSKGQANEKLFF. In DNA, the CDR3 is TGTGCCAGCAGTTACTCGAAGGGACAGGCAAATGAAAAACTGTTTTTT.

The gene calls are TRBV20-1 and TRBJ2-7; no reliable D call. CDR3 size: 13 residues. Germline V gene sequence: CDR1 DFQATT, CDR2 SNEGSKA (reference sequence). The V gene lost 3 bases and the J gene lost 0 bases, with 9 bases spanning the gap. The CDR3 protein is CSASGYSSYEQYF. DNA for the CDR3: TGCAGTGCTAGCGGGTACAGCTCCTACGAGCAGTACTTC.

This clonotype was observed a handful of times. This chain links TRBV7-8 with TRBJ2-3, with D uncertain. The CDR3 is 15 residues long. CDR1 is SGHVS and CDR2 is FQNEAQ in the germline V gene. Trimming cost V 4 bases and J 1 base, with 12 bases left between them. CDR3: CASSYNPRRTDTQYF. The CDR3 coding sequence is TGTGCCAGCAGCTACAACCCCCGTCGCACAGATACGCAGTATTTT.

The CDR3 here is CASSEKGDSGANVLTF. The CDR3 DNA reads as TGTGCCAGCAGCGAGAAAGGGGACTCTGGGGCCAACGTCCTGACTTTC. The rearrangement links TRBV9 to TRBJ2-6; D perhaps matches TRBD1 (5 bases). CDR1 is SGDLS and CDR2 is YYNGEE in the germline V gene. V dropped 3 bases and J dropped 0 bases, with 10 bases sitting between them. The CDR3 is 16 residues long.

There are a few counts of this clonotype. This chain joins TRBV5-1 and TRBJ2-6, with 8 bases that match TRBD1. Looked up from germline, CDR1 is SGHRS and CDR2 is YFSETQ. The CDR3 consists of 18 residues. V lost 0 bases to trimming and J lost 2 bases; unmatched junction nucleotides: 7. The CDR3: CASSLGGQAPAGANVLTF. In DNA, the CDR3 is TGCGCCAGCAGCTTGGGGGGACAGGCCCCAGCTGGGGCCAACGTCCTGACTTTC.

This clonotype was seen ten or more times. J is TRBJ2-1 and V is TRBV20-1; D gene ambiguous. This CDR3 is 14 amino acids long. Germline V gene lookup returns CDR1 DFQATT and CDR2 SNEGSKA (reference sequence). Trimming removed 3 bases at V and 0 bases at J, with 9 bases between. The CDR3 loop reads CSASGRTSYNEQFF. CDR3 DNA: TGCAGTGCTAGCGGACGGACCTCCTACAATGAGCAGTTCTTC.

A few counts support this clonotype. The CDR3 region is CASSLSGTGARGYTF. The CDR3, as DNA: TGTGCCAGCAGCTTAAGCGGGACAGGGGCTCGTGGCTACACCTTC. This chain connects TRBV7-2 to TRBJ1-2; 10 bases are shared with TRBD1. Trimming at V came to 2 bases and at J to 7 bases, leaving 7 bases not matched to a gene. CDR3 length: 15 residues. Germline loops: CDR1 SGHTA, CDR2 FQGNSA.

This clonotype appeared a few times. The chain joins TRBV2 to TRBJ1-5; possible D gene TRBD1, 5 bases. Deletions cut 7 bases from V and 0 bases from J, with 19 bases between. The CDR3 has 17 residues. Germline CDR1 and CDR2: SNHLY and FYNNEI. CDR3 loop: CASTMTWGDDSNQPQHF. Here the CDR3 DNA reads TGTGCCAGCACAATGACCTGGGGGGATGATAGCAATCAGCCCCAGCATTTT. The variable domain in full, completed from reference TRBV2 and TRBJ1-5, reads EPEVTQTPSHQVTQMGQEVILRCVPISNHLYFYWYRQILGQKVEFLVSFYNNEISEKSEIFDDQFSVERPDGSNFTLKIRSTKLEDSAMYFCASTMTWGDDSNQPQHFGDGTRLSIL.

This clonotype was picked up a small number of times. CDR3 amino acids: CSVKAYQETQYF. The CDR3 DNA sequence: TGCAGCGTTAAGGCCTACCAAGAGACCCAGTACTTC. The chain recombines TRBV29-1 with TRBJ2-5, with no clear D. Germline values: CDR1 SQVTM, CDR2 ANQGSEA. The length of the CDR3 is 12 residues. V gave up 5 bases and J gave up 0 bases, with 7 bases separating them.

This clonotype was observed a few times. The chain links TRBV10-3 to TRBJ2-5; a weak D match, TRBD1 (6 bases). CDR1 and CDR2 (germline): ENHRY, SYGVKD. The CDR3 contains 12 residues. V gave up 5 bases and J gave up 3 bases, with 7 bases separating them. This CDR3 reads CAISRTEETQYF. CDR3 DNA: TGTGCCATCAGTAGGACAGAAGAGACCCAGTACTTC.

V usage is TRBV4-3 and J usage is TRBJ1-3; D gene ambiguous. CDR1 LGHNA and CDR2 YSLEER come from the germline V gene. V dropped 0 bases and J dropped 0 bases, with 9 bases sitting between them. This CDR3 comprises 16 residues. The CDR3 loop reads CASSQDIGSSGNTIYF. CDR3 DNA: TGCGCCAGCAGCCAAGATATAGGAAGCTCTGGAAACACCATATATTTT.

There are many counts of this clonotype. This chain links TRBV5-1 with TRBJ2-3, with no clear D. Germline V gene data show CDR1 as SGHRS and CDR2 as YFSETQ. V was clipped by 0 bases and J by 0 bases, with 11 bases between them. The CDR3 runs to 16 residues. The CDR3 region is CASSLAGGWSTDTQYF. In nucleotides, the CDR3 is TGCGCCAGCAGCTTGGCCGGTGGGTGGAGCACAGATACGCAGTATTTT.

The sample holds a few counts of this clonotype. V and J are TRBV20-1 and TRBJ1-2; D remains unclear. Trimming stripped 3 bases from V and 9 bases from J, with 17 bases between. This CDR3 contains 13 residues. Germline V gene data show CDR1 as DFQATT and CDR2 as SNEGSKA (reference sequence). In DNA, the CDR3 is TGCAGTGCTAGCTTTGGTTGGGAGACGCGCTACACCTTC. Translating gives CSASFGWETRYTF.

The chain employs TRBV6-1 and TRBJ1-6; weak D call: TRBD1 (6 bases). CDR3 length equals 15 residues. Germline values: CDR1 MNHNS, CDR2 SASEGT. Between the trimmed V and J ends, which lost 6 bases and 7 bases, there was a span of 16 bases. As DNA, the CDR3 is TGTGCCAGCAGAAGGGGGGGGACGAGGAATTCACCCCTCCACTTT. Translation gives CASRRGGTRNSPLHF.

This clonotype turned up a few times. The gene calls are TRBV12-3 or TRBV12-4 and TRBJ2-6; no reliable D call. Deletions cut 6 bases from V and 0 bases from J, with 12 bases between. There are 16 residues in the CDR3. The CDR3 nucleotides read TGTGCCAGCAGCTGGAGCAGGCCCTCTGGGGCCAACGTCCTGACTTTC. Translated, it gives CASSWSRPSGANVLTF.

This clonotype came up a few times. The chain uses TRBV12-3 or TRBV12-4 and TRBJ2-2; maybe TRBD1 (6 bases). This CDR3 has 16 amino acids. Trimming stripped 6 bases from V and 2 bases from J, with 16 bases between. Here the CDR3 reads CASSRPWTANTGELFF. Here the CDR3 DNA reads TGTGCCAGCAGCCGACCCTGGACAGCTAACACCGGGGAGCTGTTTTTT.

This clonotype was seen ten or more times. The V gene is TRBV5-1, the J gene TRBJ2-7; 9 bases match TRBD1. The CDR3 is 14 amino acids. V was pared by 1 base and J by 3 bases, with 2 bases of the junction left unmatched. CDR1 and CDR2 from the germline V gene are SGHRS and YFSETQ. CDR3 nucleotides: TGCGCCAGCAGCTTGACAGGGGGCGGCTACGAGCAGTACTTC. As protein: CASSLTGGGYEQYF. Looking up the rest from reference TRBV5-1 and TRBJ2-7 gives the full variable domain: KAGVTQTPRYLIKTRGQQVTLSCSPISGHRSVSWYQQTPGQGLQFLFEYFSETQRNKGNFPGRFSGRQFSNSRSEMNVSTLELGDSALYLCASSLTGGGYEQYFGPGTRLTVT.

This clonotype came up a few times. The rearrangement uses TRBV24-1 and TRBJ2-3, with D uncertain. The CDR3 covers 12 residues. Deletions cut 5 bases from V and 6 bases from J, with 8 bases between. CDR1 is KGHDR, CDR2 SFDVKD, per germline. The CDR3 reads CATSGSPDTQYF. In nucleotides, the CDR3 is TGTGCCACCAGTGGCAGCCCGGATACGCAGTATTTT.

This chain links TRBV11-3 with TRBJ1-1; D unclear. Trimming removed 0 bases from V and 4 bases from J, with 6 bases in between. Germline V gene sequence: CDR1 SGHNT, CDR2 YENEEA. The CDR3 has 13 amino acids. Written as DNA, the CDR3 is TGTGCCAGCAGCTTAGATCGATCCACTGAAGCTTTCTTT. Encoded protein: CASSLDRSTEAFF. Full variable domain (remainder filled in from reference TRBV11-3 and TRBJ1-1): EAGVVQSPRYKIIEKKQPVAFWCNPISGHNTLYWYLQNLGQGPELLIRYENEEAVDDSQLPKDRFSAERLKGVDSTLKIQPAELGDSAVYLCASSLDRSTEAFFGQGTRLTVV.

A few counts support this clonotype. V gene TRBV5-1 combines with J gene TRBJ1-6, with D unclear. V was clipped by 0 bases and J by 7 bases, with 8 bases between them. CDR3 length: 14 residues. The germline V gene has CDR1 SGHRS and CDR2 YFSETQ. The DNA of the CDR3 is TGCGCCAGCAGCTTGGGTCAGACAAATTCACCCCTCCACTTT. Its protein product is CASSLGQTNSPLHF.

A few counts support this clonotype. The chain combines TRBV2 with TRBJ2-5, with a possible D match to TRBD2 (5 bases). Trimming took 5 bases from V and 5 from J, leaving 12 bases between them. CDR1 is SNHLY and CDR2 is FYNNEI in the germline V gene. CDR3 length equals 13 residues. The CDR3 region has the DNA TGTGCCAGCAGTCTGGGAGTTTGGGAGACCCAGTACTTC. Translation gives CASSLGVWETQYF.

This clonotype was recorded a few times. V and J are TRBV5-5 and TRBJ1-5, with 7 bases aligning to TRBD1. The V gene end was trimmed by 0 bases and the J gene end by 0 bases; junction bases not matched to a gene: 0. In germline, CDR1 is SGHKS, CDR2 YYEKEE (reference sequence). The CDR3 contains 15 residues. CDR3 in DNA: TGTGCCAGCAGCTTGGACAGGGGTAGCAATCAGCCCCAGCATTTT. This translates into CASSLDRGSNQPQHF.

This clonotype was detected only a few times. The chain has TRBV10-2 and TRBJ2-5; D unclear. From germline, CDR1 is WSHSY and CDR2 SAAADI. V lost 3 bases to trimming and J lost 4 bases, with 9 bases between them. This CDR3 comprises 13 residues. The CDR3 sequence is CASSDRVAETQYF. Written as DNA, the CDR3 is TGCGCCAGCAGTGATCGGGTGGCAGAGACCCAGTACTTC.

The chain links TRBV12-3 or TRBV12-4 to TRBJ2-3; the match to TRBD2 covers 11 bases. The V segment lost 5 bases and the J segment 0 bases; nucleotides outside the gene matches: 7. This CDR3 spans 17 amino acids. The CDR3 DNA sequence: TGTGCCAGCAGTCCGGGACTAGCGGAACCTAGCACAGATACGCAGTATTTT. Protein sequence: CASSPGLAEPSTDTQYF.

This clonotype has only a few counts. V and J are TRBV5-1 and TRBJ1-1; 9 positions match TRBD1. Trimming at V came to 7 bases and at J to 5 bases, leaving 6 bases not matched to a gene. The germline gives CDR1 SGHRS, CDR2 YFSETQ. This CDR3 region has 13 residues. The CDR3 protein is CASGSQGATEAFF. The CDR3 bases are TGCGCCAGCGGGTCACAGGGGGCAACTGAAGCTTTCTTT.

CDR3 sequence: CSARADRGNYNEQFF. CDR3 DNA: TGCAGTGCTAGAGCCGACAGGGGAAATTACAATGAGCAGTTCTTC. V gene TRBV20-1 combines with J gene TRBJ2-1, with TRBD1 matching over 8 bases. Germline V CDR1 and CDR2: DFQATT, SNEGSKA (reference sequence). This CDR3 comprises 15 residues. The V gene end was trimmed by 1 base and the J gene end by 4 bases; junction bases not matched to a gene: 6.

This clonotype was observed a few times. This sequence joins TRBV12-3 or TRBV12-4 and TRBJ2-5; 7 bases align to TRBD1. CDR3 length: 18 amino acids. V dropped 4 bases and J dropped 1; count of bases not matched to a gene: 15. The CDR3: CASSSQVSSTGSQETQYF. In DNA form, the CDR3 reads TGTGCCAGCAGTTCGCAGGTCTCATCGACAGGGAGCCAAGAGACCCAGTACTTC.

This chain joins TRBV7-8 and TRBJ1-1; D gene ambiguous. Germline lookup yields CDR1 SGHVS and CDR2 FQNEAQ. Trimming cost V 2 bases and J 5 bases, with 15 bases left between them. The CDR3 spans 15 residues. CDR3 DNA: TGTGCCAGCAGCTTACACAGAACGGTTGGTACTGAAGCTTTCTTT. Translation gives CASSLHRTVGTEAFF.

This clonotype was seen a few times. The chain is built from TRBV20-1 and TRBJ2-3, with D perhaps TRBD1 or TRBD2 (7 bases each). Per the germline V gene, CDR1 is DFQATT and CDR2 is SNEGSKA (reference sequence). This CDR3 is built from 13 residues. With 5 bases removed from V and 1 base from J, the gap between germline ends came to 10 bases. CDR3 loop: CSAPGGGTDTQYF. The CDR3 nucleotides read TGCAGTGCTCCAGGGGGGGGCACAGATACGCAGTATTTT.